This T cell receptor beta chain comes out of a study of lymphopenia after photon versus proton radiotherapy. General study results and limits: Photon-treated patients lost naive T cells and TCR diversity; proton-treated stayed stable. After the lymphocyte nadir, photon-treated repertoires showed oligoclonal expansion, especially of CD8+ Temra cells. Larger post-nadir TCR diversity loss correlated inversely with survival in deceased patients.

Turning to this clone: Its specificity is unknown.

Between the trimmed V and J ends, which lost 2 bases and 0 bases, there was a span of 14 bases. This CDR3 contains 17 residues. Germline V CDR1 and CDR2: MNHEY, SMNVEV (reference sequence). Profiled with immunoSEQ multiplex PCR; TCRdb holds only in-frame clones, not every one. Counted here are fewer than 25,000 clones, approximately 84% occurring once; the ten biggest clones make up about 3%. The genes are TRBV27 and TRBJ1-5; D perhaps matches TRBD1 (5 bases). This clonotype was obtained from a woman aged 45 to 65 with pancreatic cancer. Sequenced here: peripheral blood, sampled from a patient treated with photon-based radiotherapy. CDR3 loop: CASSLKAGDYSNQPQHF. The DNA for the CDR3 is TGTGCCAGCAGTTTAAAAGCGGGGGACTATAGCAATCAGCCCCAGCATTTT.